The rows below give T cell receptor beta chains drawn from one sample of a study of shared clonotypes between healthy human individuals. Using immunoSEQ multiplex PCR, the repertoire was profiled, and TCRdb retains in-frame clones only, with some absent. This table holds some 1,100,000 clones, 70% to 80% found once. Material for sequencing was memory CD4+ T cells from PBMCs. These receptors came from a man aged 18 to 29 in good health. Some clones in this sample may be carry-over from other donors' samples. Both conserved end residues are part of each CDR3. D genes are given only for firm matches. Expanded clones get a size class; other rows say once, few or many, or leave the size out.

. | TRBJ2-7 | . | TRBV19 | CASSRDRKTTYEQYF | TGTGCCAGTAGTAGAGACAGAAAGACTACCTACGAGCAGTACTTC
. | TRBJ1-2 | TRBD1 | TRBV19 | CASSRTGNYGYTF | TGTGCCAGTAGCCGGACAGGGAACTATGGCTACACCTTC
. | TRBJ2-7 | . | TRBV27 | CASRPISGGARYEQYF | TGTGCCAGCAGGCCTATTTCGGGGGGCGCAAGGTACGAGCAGTACTTC
. | TRBJ1-2 | . | TRBV7-6 | CASSLAAGLGYGYTF | TGTGCCAGCAGCTTAGCAGCTGGGCTTGGCTATGGCTACACCTTC
. | TRBJ1-5 | . | TRBV5-5 | CASTAAGWNQPQHF | TGTGCCAGCACCGCCGCGGGTTGGAATCAGCCCCAGCATTTT
. | TRBJ2-4 | . | TRBV28 | CASSLQGALAKNIQYF | TGTGCCAGCAGTTTACAAGGGGCCCTAGCCAAAAACATTCAGTACTTC
few | TRBJ2-1 | TRBD2 | TRBV7-2 | CASSLGLAGQDEQFF | TGTGCCAGCAGCTTAGGGCTAGCGGGGCAGGATGAGCAGTTCTTC
once | TRBJ1-1 | . | TRBV7-3 | CASSLQGMNTEAFF | TGTGCCAGCAGCTTACAGGGAATGAACACTGAAGCTTTCTTT
. | TRBJ2-1 | . | TRBV7-9 | CASSPTTGFPYNEQFF | TGTGCCAGCAGCCCAACCACAGGGTTCCCCTACAATGAGCAGTTCTTC
. | TRBJ2-3 | . | TRBV5-1 | CASSLGPPSTDTQYF | TGCGCCAGCAGCTTGGGACCCCCCAGCACAGATACGCAGTATTTT
. | TRBJ1-2 | . | TRBV5-1 | CASSSGRTTNYGYTF | TGCGCCAGCAGCTCGGGACGGACAACTAACTATGGCTACACCTTC
. | TRBJ2-7 | . | TRBV27 | CASSLVPAGSYEQYF | TGTGCCAGCAGTTTAGTCCCCGCGGGAAGCTACGAGCAGTACTTC
. | TRBJ2-7 | TRBD1 | TRBV28 | CASSFLGTGDYEQYF | TGTGCCAGCAGTTTCCTGGGGACAGGGGACTACGAGCAGTACTTC
. | TRBJ2-7 | . | TRBV13 | CASSLGLTKSYEQYF | TGTGCCAGCAGCTTAGGCCTTACAAAGTCCTACGAGCAGTACTTC
. | TRBJ2-7 | TRBD2 | TRBV6-1 | CASSEAVLAGGMEQYF | TGTGCCAGCAGTGAAGCGGTTCTAGCGGGAGGGATGGAGCAGTACTTC
. | TRBJ1-2 | TRBD1 | TRBV6-5 | CASSSATGAYYGYTF | TGTGCCAGCAGTTCCGCGACAGGGGCCTACTATGGCTACACCTTC
. | TRBJ2-5 | . | TRBV27 | CASSLNYNPVSRSQYF | TGTGCCAGCAGTTTAAACTATAATCCCGTTTCGAGGAGCCAGTACTTC
. | TRBJ2-7 | . | TRBV5-1 | CASSFQGLNEQYF | TGCGCCAGCAGCTTTCAGGGGTTGAACGAGCAGTACTTC
. | TRBJ2-5 | TRBD2 | TRBV30 | CAWRVAGVETQYF | TGTGCCTGGAGGGTAGCGGGAGTTGAGACCCAGTACTTC
. | TRBJ2-7 | . | TRBV20-1 | CSAPPANEQYF | TGCAGTGCCCCGCCCGCCAACGAGCAGTACTTC
. | TRBJ2-7 | . | TRBV9 | CASSYGLGYEQYF | TGTGCCAGCAGCTACGGCCTCGGATACGAGCAGTACTTC
few | TRBJ2-2 | . | TRBV5-4 | CASSLARTGELFF | TGTGCCAGCAGCTTGGCGCGGACCGGGGAGCTGTTTTTT
. | TRBJ2-7 | TRBD1 | TRBV4-1 | CASRPATGPYEQYF | TGCGCCAGCAGGCCGGCGACAGGGCCCTACGAGCAGTACTTC
. | TRBJ2-7 | TRBD1 | TRBV6-1 | CASNRQGFPYEQYF | TGTGCCAGCAATAGACAGGGGTTCCCCTACGAGCAGTACTTC
. | TRBJ2-3 | . | TRBV7-2 | CASSPLRGTDTQYF | TGTGCCAGCAGCCCACTTAGGGGCACAGATACGCAGTATTTT
once | TRBJ2-7 | . | TRBV27 | CASSSRFSGTYEQYF | TGTGCCAGCAGTTCCCGCTTTAGCGGTACCTACGAGCAGTACTTC
. | TRBJ2-5 | . | TRBV10-3 | CAISGQRETQYF | TGTGCCATCAGTGGACAACGGGAGACCCAGTACTTC
. | TRBJ1-2 | . | TRBV2 | CASSDSVLHYTF | TGTGCCAGCAGTGATTCGGTCCTTCACTACACCTTC
. | TRBJ2-3 | . | TRBV11-1 | CASSSTIRTQYF | TGTGCCAGCAGCTCCACGATCCGTACGCAGTATTTT
few | TRBJ1-3 | . | TRBV30 | CAWNRAGNTIYF | TGTGCCTGGAATCGGGCCGGAAACACCATATATTTT
. | TRBJ2-5 | . | TRBV5-5 | CASSFVYRKYQETQYF | TGTGCCAGCAGCTTCGTCTACCGAAAGTACCAAGAGACCCAGTACTTC
. | TRBJ1-2 | . | TRBV15 | CATSRDRKGTEGYTF | TGTGCCACCAGCAGAGATCGTAAGGGGACGGAGGGCTACACCTTC
. | TRBJ2-1 | TRBD1 | TRBV6-6 | CASSYQTGGLGNEQFF | TGTGCCAGCAGTTACCAAACAGGGGGCCTAGGCAATGAGCAGTTCTTC
once | TRBJ1-1 | . | TRBV7-9 | CASSLQGMNTEAFF | TGTGCCAGCAGCTTACAGGGGATGAACACTGAAGCTTTCTTT
. | TRBJ2-7 | . | TRBV30 | CAWNLLGGEQYF | TGTGCCTGGAACCTCCTGGGGGGAGAGCAGTACTTC
. | TRBJ2-1 | . | TRBV2 | CASRGGSSYNEQFF | TGTGCCAGCAGGGGCGGGTCGTCCTACAATGAGCAGTTCTTC
once | TRBJ1-2 | TRBD1 | TRBV6-5 | CASMEGDSSYGYTF | TGTGCCAGCATGGAGGGGGACAGCAGCTATGGCTACACCTTC